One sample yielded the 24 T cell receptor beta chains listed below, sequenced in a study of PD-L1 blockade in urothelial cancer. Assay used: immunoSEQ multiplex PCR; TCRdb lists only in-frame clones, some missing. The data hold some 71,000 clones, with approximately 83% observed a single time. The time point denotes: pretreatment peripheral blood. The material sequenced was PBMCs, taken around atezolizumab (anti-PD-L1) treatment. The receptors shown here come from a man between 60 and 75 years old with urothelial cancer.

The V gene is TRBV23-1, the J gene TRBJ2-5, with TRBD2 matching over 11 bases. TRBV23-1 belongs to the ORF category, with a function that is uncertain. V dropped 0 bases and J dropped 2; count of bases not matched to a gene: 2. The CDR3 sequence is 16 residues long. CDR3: CASSQSGTSGQETQYF. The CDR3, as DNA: TGCGCCAGCAGTCAATCGGGGACTAGCGGACAAGAGACCCAGTACTTC.

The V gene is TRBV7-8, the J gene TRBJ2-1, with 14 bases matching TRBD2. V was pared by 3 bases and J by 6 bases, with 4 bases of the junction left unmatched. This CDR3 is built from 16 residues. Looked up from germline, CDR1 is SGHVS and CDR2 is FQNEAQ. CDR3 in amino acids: CASSLGGLAGVNEQFF. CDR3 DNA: TGTGCCAGCAGCTTGGGGGGACTAGCGGGGGTCAATGAGCAGTTCTTC.

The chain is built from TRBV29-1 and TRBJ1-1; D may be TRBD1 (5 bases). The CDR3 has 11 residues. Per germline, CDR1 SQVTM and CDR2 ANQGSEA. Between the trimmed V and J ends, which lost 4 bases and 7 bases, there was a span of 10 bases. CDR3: CSVVGGGEAFF. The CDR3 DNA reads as TGCAGCGTTGTGGGGGGGGGTGAAGCTTTCTTT.

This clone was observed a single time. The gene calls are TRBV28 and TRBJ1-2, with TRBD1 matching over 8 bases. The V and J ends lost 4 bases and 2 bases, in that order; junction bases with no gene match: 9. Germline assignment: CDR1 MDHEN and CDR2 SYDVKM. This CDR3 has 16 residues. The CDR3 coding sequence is TGTGCCAGCAGTTCCCCCCCCCAGGGGGCGAACTATGGCTACACCTTC. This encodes CASSSPPQGANYGYTF.

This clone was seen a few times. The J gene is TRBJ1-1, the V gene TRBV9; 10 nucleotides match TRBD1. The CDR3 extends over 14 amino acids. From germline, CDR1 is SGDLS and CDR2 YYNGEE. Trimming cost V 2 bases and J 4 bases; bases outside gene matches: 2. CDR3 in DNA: TGTGCCAGCAGCGTCCGGACAGGGGGCACTGAAGCTTTCTTT. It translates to CASSVRTGGTEAFF.

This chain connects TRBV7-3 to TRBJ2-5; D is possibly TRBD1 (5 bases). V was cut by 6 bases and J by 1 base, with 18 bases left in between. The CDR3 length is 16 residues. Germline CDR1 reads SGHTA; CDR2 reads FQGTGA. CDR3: CASSHPRQTCQETQYF. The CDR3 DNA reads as TGTGCCAGCAGTCACCCAAGACAGACCTGCCAAGAGACCCAGTACTTC.

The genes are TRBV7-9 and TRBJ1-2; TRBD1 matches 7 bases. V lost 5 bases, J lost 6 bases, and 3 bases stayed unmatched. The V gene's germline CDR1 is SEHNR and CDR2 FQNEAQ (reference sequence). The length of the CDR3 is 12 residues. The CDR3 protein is CASSRDRDGYTF. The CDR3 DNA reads TGTGCCAGCAGCCGGGACAGAGATGGCTACACCTTC.

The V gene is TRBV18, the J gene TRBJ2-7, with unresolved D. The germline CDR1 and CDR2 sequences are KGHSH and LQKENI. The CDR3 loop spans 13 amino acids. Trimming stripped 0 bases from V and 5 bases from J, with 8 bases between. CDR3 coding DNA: TGTGCCAGCTCACCACCGAATCAGGACGAGCAGTACTTC. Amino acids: CASSPPNQDEQYF.

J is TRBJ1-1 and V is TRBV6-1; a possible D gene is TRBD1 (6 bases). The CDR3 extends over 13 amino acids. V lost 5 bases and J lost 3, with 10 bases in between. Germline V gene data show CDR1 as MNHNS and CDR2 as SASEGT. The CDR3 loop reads CASSLGADTEAFF. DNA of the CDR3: TGTGCCAGCAGTCTGGGGGCCGACACTGAAGCTTTCTTT.

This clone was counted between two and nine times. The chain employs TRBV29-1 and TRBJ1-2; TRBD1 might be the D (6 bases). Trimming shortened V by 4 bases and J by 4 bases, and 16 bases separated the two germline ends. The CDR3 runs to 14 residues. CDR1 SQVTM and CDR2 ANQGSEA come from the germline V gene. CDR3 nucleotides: TGCAGCGTTGTATTTGTAGGGGGTGGCTATGGCTACACCTTC. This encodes CSVVFVGGGYGYTF.

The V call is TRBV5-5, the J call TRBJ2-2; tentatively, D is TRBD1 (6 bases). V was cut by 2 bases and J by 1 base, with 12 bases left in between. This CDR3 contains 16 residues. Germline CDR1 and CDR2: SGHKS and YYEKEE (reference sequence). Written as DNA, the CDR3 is TGTGCCAGCAGCTTTTCCGCGACAGGGAACACCGGGGAGCTGTTTTTT. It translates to CASSFSATGNTGELFF.

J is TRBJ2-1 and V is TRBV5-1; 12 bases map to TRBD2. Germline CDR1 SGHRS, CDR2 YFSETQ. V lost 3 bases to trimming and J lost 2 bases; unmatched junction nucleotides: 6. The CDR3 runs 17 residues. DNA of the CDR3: TGCGCCAGCAGCTCCTCTAGCGGGGGGGTCACCTACAATGAGCAGTTCTTC. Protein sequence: CASSSSSGGVTYNEQFF.

This CDR3 is CASSQDTRILRTDTQYF. The CDR3 coding sequence is TGCGCCAGCAGCCAGGATACTAGGATTTTACGCACAGATACGCAGTATTTT. V gene TRBV4-1 combines with J gene TRBJ2-3, with a weak D call TRBD2 (5 bases). This CDR3 is built from 17 residues. Germline values: CDR1 MGHRA, CDR2 YSYEKL. Trimming shortened V by 3 bases and J by 1 base, and 17 bases separated the two germline ends.

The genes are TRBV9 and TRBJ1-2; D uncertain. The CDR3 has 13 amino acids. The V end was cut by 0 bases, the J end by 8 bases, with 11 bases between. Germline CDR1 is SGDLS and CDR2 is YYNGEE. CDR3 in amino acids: CASSVGEGYGYTF. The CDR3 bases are TGTGCCAGCAGCGTAGGGGAGGGTTACGGCTACACCTTC.

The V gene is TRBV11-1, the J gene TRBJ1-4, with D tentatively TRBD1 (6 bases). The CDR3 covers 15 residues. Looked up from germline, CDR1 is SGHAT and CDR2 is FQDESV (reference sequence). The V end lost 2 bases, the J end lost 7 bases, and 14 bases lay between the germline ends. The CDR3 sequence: CASSLRSATGEKLFF. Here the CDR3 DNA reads TGTGCCAGCAGCTTACGGTCCGCGACAGGTGAAAAACTGTTTTTT.

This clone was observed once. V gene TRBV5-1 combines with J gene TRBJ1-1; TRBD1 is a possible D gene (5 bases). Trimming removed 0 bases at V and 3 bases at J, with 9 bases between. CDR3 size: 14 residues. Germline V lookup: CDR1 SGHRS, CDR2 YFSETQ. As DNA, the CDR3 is TGCGCCAGCAGCTTGGGAGGGGAGGACACTGAAGCTTTCTTT. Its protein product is CASSLGGEDTEAFF.

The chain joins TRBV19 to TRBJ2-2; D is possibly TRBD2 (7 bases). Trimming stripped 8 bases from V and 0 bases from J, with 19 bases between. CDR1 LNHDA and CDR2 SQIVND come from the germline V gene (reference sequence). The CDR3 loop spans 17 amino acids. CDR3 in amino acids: CASGGRGQTSNTGELFF. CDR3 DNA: TGTGCCAGTGGAGGGCGGGGGCAAACTTCGAACACCGGGGAGCTGTTTTTT.

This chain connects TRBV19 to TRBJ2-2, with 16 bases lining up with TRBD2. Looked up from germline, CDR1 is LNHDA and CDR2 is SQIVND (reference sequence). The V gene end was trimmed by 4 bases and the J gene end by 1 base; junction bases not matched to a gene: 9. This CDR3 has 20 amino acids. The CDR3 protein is CASSTDPGTSGGENTGELFF. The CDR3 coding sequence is TGTGCCAGTAGTACAGACCCCGGGACTAGCGGGGGGGAGAACACCGGGGAGCTGTTTTTT.

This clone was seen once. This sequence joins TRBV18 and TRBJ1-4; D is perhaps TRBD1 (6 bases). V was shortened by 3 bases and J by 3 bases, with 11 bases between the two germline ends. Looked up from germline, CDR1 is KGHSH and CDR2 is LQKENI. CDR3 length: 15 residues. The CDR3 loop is CASSPYRAPNEKLFF. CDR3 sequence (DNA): TGTGCCAGCTCACCGTACAGGGCACCTAATGAAAAACTGTTTTTT.

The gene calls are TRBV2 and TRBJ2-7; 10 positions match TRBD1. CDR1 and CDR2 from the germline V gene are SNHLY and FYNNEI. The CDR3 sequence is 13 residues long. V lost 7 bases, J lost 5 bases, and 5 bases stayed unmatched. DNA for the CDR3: TGTGCCAGCAAGCGGGACAGGGGCAACGAGCAGTACTTC. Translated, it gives CASKRDRGNEQYF.

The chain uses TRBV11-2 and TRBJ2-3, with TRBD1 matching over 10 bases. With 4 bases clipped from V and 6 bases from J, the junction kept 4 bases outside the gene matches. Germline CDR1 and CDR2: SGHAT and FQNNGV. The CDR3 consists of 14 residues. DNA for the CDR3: TGTGCCAGCAGCTCCCGGACAGGGGGGGATACGCAGTATTTT. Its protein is CASSSRTGGDTQYF.

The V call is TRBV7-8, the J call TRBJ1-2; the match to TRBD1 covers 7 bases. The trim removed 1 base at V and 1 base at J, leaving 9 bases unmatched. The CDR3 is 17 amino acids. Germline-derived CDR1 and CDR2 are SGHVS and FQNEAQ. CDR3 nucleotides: TGTGCCAGCAGCTTAGGAGCCGGGACAGTCGTTAACTATGGCTACACCTTC. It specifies CASSLGAGTVVNYGYTF.

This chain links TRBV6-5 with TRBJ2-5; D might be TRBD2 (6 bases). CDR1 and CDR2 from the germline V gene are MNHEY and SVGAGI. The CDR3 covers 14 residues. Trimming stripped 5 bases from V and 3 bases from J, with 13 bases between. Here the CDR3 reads CASSRPGEKETQYF. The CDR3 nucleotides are TGTGCCAGCAGTCGACCGGGGGAAAAAGAGACCCAGTACTTC.

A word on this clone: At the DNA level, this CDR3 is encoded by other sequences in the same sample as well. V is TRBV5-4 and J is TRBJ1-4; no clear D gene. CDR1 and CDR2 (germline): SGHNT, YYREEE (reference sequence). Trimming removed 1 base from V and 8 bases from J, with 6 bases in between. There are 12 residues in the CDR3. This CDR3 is CASSLNREKLFF. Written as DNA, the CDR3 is TGTGCCAGCAGCTTGAATCGGGAAAAACTGTTTTTT.